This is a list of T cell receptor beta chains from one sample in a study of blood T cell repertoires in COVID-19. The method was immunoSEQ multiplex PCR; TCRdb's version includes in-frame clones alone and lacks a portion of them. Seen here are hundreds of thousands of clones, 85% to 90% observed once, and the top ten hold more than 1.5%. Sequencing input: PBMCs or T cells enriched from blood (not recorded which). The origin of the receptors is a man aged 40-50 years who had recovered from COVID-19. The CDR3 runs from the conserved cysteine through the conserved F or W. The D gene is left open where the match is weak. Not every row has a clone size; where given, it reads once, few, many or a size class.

TGCGCCAGCAGACAGACAGGGGTCAACTATGGCTACACCTTC,CASRQTGVNYGYTF,TRBV5-1,-,TRBJ1-2,TRBD1
TGTGCCAGCAGCTTGGGCCCAACAGGGGGGGACGACGGCTACACCTTC,CASSLGPTGGDDGYTF,TRBV11-2,-,TRBJ1-2,TRBD1
TGTGCCAGCAGTCTTCCCGAGGGGACCCAGTACTTC,CASSLPEGTQYF,TRBV6-2/TRBV6-3,-,TRBJ2-5,-
TGTGCCACCAGGACAGGGAAGGACACCGGGGAGCTGTTTTTT,CATRTGKDTGELFF,TRBV6-5,few,TRBJ2-2,TRBD1
TGTGCCAGCAGCCAAAGACTAGCCTATGAGCAGTTCTTC,CASSQRLAYEQFF,TRBV5-4,-,TRBJ2-1,TRBD2
TGTGCCAGCAGTTTTGGGGACAGGGGTGAAAAACTGTTTTTT,CASSFGDRGEKLFF,TRBV28,-,TRBJ1-4,TRBD1
TGTGCCAGCAGCGTAGGTCACATAATAAGGGGCGAGCAGTACTTC,CASSVGHIIRGEQYF,TRBV9,once,TRBJ2-7,-
TGTGCCAGCAGCACCCGGACAGATTTAACCTACGAGCAGTACTTC,CASSTRTDLTYEQYF,TRBV7-9,-,TRBJ2-7,-
TGTGCCAGCAGTGCTTTCCTAGCAGGTGGGACCTACGAGCAGTACTTC,CASSAFLAGGTYEQYF,TRBV6-2/TRBV6-3,-,TRBJ2-7,-
TGTGCCAGTAATGGACAGGGTATGGGGGAGCAGTACTTC,CASNGQGMGEQYF,TRBV19,-,TRBJ2-7,TRBD1
TGCGCCAGCAGCTCGAGGACAGGGGGCCCTGGGGGCGAAAAACTGTTTTTT,CASSSRTGGPGGEKLFF,TRBV5-1,-,TRBJ1-4,TRBD1
TGTGCCAGCAGCTGGGACTACCTCCAAGAGACCCAGTACTTC,CASSWDYLQETQYF,TRBV5-4,-,TRBJ2-5,TRBD2
TGTGCCAGTAGGGTGGACAGGGGCGTCTACGAGCAGTACTTC,CASRVDRGVYEQYF,TRBV6-5,-,TRBJ2-7,TRBD1
TGTGCCAGCAGCAAAGCCCCCCTGGCCCTTTGGACTACAGGGGGCCCGAACACCGGGGAGCTGTTTTTT,CASSKAPLALWTTGGPNTGELFF,TRBV21-1,-,TRBJ2-2,-
TGTGCCAGCAGCGGGGCAGCGGGGGGCAAAGCCCACGAGCAGTACTTC,CASSGAAGGKAHEQYF,TRBV9,-,TRBJ2-7,TRBD2
TGTGCCAGTAGTATGAAGCCCACAGATACGCAGTATTTT,CASSMKPTDTQYF,TRBV19,once,TRBJ2-3,-
TGTGCCAGCAGCTTAGATCGAGACAGGGGCTACGAGCAGTACTTC,CASSLDRDRGYEQYF,TRBV11-2,-,TRBJ2-7,TRBD1
TGTGCCAGCAGCCTTTCTGCGGACAGGAACACTGAAGCTTTCTTT,CASSLSADRNTEAFF,TRBV3-1/TRBV3-2,-,TRBJ1-1,-
TGTGCCAGCAGTTACTTGGGAGGCGGGAGGGGATACGAGCAGTACTTC,CASSYLGGGRGYEQYF,TRBV6-5,-,TRBJ2-7,TRBD2
TGTGCCAGCCGGAAACTGTTTTTT,CASRKLFF,TRBV2,few,TRBJ1-4,-
TGTGCCAGCAGCTTACCTAGCGGGGCCAACACAGATACGCAGTATTTT,CASSLPSGANTDTQYF,TRBV7-3,-,TRBJ2-3,TRBD2
TGTGCCAGCTCACCGGAAAGGGGAGGGCTAGCCAAAAACATTCAGTACTTC,CASSPERGGLAKNIQYF,TRBV18,-,TRBJ2-4,TRBD2
TGTGCCAGCAGTCCTGGGCCAGATACGCAGTATTTT,CASSPGPDTQYF,TRBV12-3/TRBV12-4,-,TRBJ2-3,-
TGTGCCAGCAGCTTAGGGGCAAGCTTATCAGATACGCAGTATTTT,CASSLGASLSDTQYF,TRBV7-9,-,TRBJ2-3,-
TGCGCCAGCAGCTTCCAGACAGGGAATCGTGAGCAGTTCTTC,CASSFQTGNREQFF,TRBV5-1,once,TRBJ2-1,TRBD1
TGCAGTGCCAGTCGCCCGGGGAGGGAGAAGAGGTACACTGAAGCTTTCTTT,CSASRPGREKRYTEAFF,TRBV20-1,-,TRBJ1-1,-
TGTGCCAGCGGAGGGTTGACAGATACGCAGTATTTT,CASGGLTDTQYF,TRBV28,-,TRBJ2-3,-
TGTGCCAGCAGCTTGGGACTAGCGGGATCGGTCGAACCTGAGCAGTTCTTC,CASSLGLAGSVEPEQFF,TRBV9,-,TRBJ2-1,TRBD2
TGTGCCAGCAGTGATGACAGGGTGACAGATACGCAGTATTTT,CASSDDRVTDTQYF,TRBV25-1,-,TRBJ2-3,TRBD1
TGCGCCAGCAGCCCGACCCGGGACATCCAGGGCTACACCTTC,CASSPTRDIQGYTF,TRBV5-1,few,TRBJ1-2,-
TGCGCCAGCAGCCATCCGGGGGAGACCCAGTACTTC,CASSHPGETQYF,TRBV4-1,-,TRBJ2-5,-
TGTGCCAGCAGCCCAGGGACAGGGGGCTTTGGCTACACCTTC,CASSPGTGGFGYTF,TRBV9,-,TRBJ1-2,TRBD1
TGCGCCAGCAGCTTGGGACAGAATAATTCACCCCTCCACTTT,CASSLGQNNSPLHF,TRBV5-1,few,TRBJ1-6,-
TGTGCCAGCAGCCCAGGAGGAACCAATTCACCCCTCCACTTT,CASSPGGTNSPLHF,TRBV5-4,few,TRBJ1-6,-
TGTGCCAGCTCACCATACAGGCACTCTGGGGCCAACGTCCTGACTTTC,CASSPYRHSGANVLTF,TRBV18,many,TRBJ2-6,-
TGTGCCAGCAGTTACTCGGTCGCAGTCTCCTACGAGCAGTACTTC,CASSYSVAVSYEQYF,TRBV6-5,once,TRBJ2-7,-
TGTGCCAGCAGCTTTTCAGGGGACACCGGGGAGCTGTTTTTT,CASSFSGDTGELFF,TRBV7-3,-,TRBJ2-2,-
TGTGCCAGCAGCCAGGGACAGGCAGACTATGGCTACACCTTC,CASSQGQADYGYTF,TRBV7-9,-,TRBJ1-2,TRBD1
TGTGCCAGCAGCTTAGGGCCCGTTTCCTCCTACGAGCAGTACTTC,CASSLGPVSSYEQYF,TRBV11-2,-,TRBJ2-7,-
TGCGCCAGCAGCCAAGATATAACAGGCACAGATACGCAGTATTTT,CASSQDITGTDTQYF,TRBV4-3,-,TRBJ2-3,-
TGTGCCTGGAGTGGGCAGGGGTTGTCCTATGGCTACACCTTC,CAWSGQGLSYGYTF,TRBV30,-,TRBJ1-2,-
TGTGCCAGCAGCTTGTACGCGACCTACGAGCAGTACTTC,CASSLYATYEQYF,TRBV2,-,TRBJ2-7,-
TGTGCCAGCAGCACAACAATCGTCGGCAGTGAGGTTTCTTCCTACGAGCAGTACTTC,CASSTTIVGSEVSSYEQYF,TRBV13,-,TRBJ2-7,-
TGCGCCAGCAGTCCCACAGGGTCTGGGGCCAACGTCCTGACTTTC,CASSPTGSGANVLTF,TRBV5-1,-,TRBJ2-6,-
TGCAGTGCTAGTGGTTTGGCCCCTGGGGGGTCCTACGAGCAGTACTTC,CSASGLAPGGSYEQYF,TRBV20-1,-,TRBJ2-7,-
TGTGCCAGCAGCACCCGGGACAGGGCTCACGAGCAGTACTTC,CASSTRDRAHEQYF,TRBV21-1,-,TRBJ2-7,-
TGTGCCAGCAGCTCAGGGACAGGGAACGGGCAGCCCCAGCATTTT,CASSSGTGNGQPQHF,TRBV6-5,-,TRBJ1-5,TRBD1
TGTGCCAGCAGTTTTCCCCCGGACAGGGGAGGGTACGAGCAGTACTTC,CASSFPPDRGGYEQYF,TRBV28,once,TRBJ2-7,TRBD1
TGTGCCAGCAGCATCCGAACCGGGACAGGGGGCGCGGGGACCGGGGAGCTGTTTTTT,CASSIRTGTGGAGTGELFF,TRBV11-3,once,TRBJ2-2,TRBD1